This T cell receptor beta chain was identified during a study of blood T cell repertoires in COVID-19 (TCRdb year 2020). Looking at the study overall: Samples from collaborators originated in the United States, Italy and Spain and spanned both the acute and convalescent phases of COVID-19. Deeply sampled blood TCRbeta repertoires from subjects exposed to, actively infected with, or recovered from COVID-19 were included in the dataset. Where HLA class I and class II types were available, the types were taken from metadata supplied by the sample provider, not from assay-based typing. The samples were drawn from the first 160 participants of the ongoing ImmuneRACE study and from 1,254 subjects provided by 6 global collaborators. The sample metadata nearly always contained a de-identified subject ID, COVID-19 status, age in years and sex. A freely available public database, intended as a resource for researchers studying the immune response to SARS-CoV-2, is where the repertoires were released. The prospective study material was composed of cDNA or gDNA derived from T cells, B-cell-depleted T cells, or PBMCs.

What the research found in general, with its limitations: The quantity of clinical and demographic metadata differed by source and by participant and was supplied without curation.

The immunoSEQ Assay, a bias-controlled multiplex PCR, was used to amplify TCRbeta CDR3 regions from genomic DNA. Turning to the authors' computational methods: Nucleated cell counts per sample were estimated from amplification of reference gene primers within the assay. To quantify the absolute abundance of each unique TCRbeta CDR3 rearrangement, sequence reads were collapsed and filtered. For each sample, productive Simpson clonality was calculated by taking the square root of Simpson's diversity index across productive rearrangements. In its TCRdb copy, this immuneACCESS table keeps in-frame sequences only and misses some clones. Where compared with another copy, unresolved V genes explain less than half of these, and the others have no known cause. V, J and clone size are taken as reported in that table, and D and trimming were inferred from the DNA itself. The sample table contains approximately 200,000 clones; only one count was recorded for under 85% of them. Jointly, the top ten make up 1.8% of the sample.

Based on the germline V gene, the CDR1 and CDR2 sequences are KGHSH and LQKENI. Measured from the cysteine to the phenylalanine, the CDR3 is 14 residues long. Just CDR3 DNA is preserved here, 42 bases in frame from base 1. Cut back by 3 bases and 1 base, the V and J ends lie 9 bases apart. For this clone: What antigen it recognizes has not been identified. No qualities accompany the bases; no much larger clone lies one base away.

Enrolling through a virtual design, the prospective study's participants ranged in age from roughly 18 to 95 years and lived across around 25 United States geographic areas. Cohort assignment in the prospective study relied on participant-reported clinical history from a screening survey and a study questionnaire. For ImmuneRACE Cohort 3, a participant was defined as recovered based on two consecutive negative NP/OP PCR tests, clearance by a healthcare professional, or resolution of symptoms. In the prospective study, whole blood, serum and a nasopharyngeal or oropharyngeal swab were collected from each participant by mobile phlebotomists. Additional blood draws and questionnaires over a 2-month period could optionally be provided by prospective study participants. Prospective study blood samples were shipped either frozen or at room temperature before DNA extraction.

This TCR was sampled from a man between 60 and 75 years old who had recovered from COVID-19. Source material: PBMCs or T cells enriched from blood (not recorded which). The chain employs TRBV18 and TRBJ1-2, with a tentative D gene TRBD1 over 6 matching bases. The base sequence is TGTGCCAGCTCACCTAGACAGGATAACTATGGCTACACCTTC. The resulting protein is CASSPRQDNYGYTF.